Below, one T cell receptor beta chain is given with its context. Its target is unknown. V shed 2 bases and J 4 bases; nucleotides not matched to a gene: 5. The CDR3 runs 15 residues. Germline values: CDR1 LGHNA, CDR2 YSLEER. Sequenced by immunoSEQ multiplex PCR; TCRdb stores in-frame clones only, minus some. This sample carries 150,000 to 160,000 clones, roughly 90% of them seen once, and the ten largest clones take less than 3.5%. This entry is derived from a study of T cell responses to AZD1222 COVID-19 vaccine. Study background: Second doses were pooled across both intervals (about 4 or about 12 weeks).

Study-wide results and caveats: There were mostly white British donors and more females than males, and clonal diversity was possibly underestimated. Only after the peak T cell response were repertoires sampled.

Sequenced here: peripheral blood, sampled on day 0 of AZD1222 vaccination. The TCR was taken from an adult in good health. J is TRBJ1-2 and V is TRBV4-3; 9 bases line up with TRBD1. The CDR3 here is CASSQRGQGSYGYTF. The CDR3 nucleotides read TGCGCCAGCAGCCAAAGAGGACAGGGGAGCTATGGCTACACCTTC.